The table lists the clone carrying this T cell receptor (beta chain) with a count of one. Enrolled during active infection, Seattle patients were then followed longitudinally. The data were taken from a study of blood T cell repertoires in COVID-19. Overall study: The study drew acute and convalescent COVID-19 samples from the United States, Italy and Spain. T cells, B-cell-depleted T cells, or PBMCs provided the cDNA or gDNA that served as material.

In the study's own analysis: The authors estimated nucleated cell counts from reference gene primer amplification. This table comes from immunoSEQ multiplex PCR, and its TCRdb copy is limited to in-frame clones, with some not included. From that table come the V and J calls and clone size; the DNA was used to work out D and trimming. The profile shows around 200,000 clones, approximately 86% of them singletons. This CDR3 has 13 residues. V lost 5 bases, J lost 5 bases, and 12 bases lay in between. Germline V CDR1 and CDR2: SGHAT, FQNNGV. The chain couples TRBV11-2 to TRBJ1-2, with no clear D. The sequencing sample was made of peripheral blood. The receptor was isolated from a woman aged 25 to 45 with COVID-19, enrolled during active disease. The CDR3 DNA reads as TGTGCCAGCAGCCCCACTACCAGTTATGGCTACACCTTC. Amino acid sequence: CASSPTTSYGYTF.